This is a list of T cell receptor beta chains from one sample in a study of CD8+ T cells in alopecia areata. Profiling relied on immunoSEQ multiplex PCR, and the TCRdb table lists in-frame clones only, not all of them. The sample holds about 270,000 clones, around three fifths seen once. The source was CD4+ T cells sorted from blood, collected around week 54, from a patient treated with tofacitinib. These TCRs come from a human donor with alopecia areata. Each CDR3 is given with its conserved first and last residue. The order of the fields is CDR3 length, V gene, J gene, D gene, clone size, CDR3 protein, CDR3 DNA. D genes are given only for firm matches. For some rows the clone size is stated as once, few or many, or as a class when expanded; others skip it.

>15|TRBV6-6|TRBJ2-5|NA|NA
CASSRSFGLQETQYF
TGTGCCAGCAGTCGATCGTTCGGGCTACAAGAGACCCAGTACTTC
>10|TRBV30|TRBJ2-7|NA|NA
CAWSLGEQYF
TGTGCCTGGAGCCTAGGCGAGCAGTACTTC
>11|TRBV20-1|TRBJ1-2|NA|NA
CGGRIDYGYTF
TGCGGGGGGCGAATCGACTATGGCTACACCTTC
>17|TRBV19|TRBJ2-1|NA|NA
CASTPRGALREGNEQFF
TGTGCCAGTACCCCGAGGGGCGCCCTCAGGGAAGGCAATGAGCAGTTCTTC
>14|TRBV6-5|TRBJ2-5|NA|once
CASSQGWGPKTQYF
TGTGCCAGCAGCCAGGGTTGGGGTCCAAAGACCCAGTACTTC
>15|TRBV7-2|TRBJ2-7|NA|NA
CASSPDPIGAYEQYF
TGTGCCAGCAGCCCTGACCCCATTGGGGCCTACGAGCAGTACTTC
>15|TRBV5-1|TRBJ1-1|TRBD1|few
CASSRRGTVDTEAFF
TGCGCCAGCAGCCGCAGAGGGACAGTAGACACTGAAGCTTTCTTT
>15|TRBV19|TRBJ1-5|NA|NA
CASSLRERGNQPQHF
TGTGCCAGTAGTCTCCGGGAGCGGGGGAATCAGCCCCAGCATTTT
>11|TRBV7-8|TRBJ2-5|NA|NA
CASSLAETQYF
TGTGCCAGCAGCTTAGCGGAGACCCAGTACTTC
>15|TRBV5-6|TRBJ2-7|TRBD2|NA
CASSSLAGFLYEQYF
TGTGCCAGCAGCTCACTAGCGGGGTTCCTCTACGAGCAGTACTTC
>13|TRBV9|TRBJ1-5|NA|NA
CASSVRDNQPQHF
TGTGCCAGCAGCGTAAGAGACAATCAGCCCCAGCATTTT
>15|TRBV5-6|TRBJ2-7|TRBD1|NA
CASSFRGTGVIEQYF
TGTGCCAGCAGCTTTAGAGGGACAGGGGTGATCGAGCAGTACTTC
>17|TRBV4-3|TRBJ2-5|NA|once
CASSHGQRGLNQETQYF
TGCGCCAGCAGCCACGGACAACGGGGACTGAACCAAGAGACCCAGTACTTC
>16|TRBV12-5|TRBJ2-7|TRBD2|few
CASGPPGTGGPYEQYF
TGTGCTAGTGGTCCCCCTGGGACGGGGGGGCCCTACGAGCAGTACTTC
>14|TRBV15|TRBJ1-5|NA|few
CATSAWGTNQPQHF
TGTGCCACCAGCGCTTGGGGGACCAATCAGCCCCAGCATTTT
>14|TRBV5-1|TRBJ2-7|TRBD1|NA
CASSWRTGDGEQYF
TGCGCCAGCAGCTGGCGGACAGGGGACGGCGAGCAGTACTTC